The 28 T cell receptor beta chains given below trace back to one sample, sequenced in a study of response to subunit inactivated influenza vaccine. MiXCR, run by TCRdb on the RT-PCR reads, gives a single entry per CDR3 protein. The sample lists a few hundred thousand distinct CDR3 sequences, about a tenth occurring once. The sequencing here drew on PBMCs from blood, taken about 40 days after vaccination. The source of these receptors is a man aged 50-60 years who received an inactivated influenza vaccine.

Only a few counts were recorded for this clonotype. CDR3 bases: TGCAGTGCTTACCCTAGCGGGAGGGCCGATGAGCAGTTCTTC. Residues: CSAYPSGRADEQFF. The rearrangement links TRBV20-1 to TRBJ2-1; 12 positions match TRBD2. V was clipped by 5 bases and J by 8 bases; unmatched bases: 7. Per the germline V gene, CDR1 is DFQATT and CDR2 is SNEGSKA (reference sequence). CDR3 length equals 14 residues.

This clonotype was counted only a few times. The gene calls are TRBV7-9 and TRBJ2-1, with 13 nucleotides matching TRBD2. J lost 16 bases, V lost 3 bases, and 3 bases had no gene match. The CDR3 is 12 residues long. Germline CDR1 SEHNR, CDR2 FQNEAQ (reference sequence). CDR3 protein: CASSLGLAGIFF. The CDR3 nucleotides are TGTGCCAGCAGCTTGGGACTAGCGGGGATCTTCTTC.

This clonotype was counted many times. J is TRBJ1-3 and V is TRBV28, with 7 bases that match TRBD1. The CDR3 extends over 15 amino acids. Germline CDR1 is MDHEN and CDR2 is SYDVKM. After removal of 3 bases from V and 3 bases from J, the junction contained 5 bases not matched to a gene. The CDR3 region is CASSLGQIFGNTIYF. In DNA form, the CDR3 reads TGTGCCAGCAGTTTGGGACAGATATTTGGAAACACCATATATTTT.

This chain joins TRBV14 and TRBJ2-1, with TRBD2 matching over 12 bases. V trimming: 4 bases; J trimming: 1 base; junction bases outside the gene matches: 5. This CDR3 comprises 17 residues. Looked up from germline, CDR1 is SGHDN and CDR2 is FVKESK. CDR3 coding DNA: TGTGCCAGCAGCCCGGGGACTAGCGGGTGGTCCTACAATGAGCAGTTCTTC. It translates to CASSPGTSGWSYNEQFF.

The rearrangement links TRBV28 to TRBJ1-2; D is undetermined. Trimming cost V 3 bases and J 4 bases, with 6 bases left between them. This CDR3 comprises 12 residues. The germline CDR1 and CDR2 sequences are MDHEN and SYDVKM. The CDR3 loop reads CASSFPPYGYTF. The CDR3 bases are TGTGCCAGCAGTTTCCCGCCCTATGGCTACACCTTC.

This chain's CDR3 is CASSLVGQDYNEQFF. The CDR3 DNA follows: TGCGCCAGCAGCTTGGTGGGACAGGATTACAATGAGCAGTTCTTC. This chain uses TRBV5-1 with TRBJ2-1, with TRBD1 matching 8 bases. The CDR3 has 15 amino acids. J was trimmed by 4 bases and V by 0 bases; bases with no gene match: 3. The germline V gene encodes CDR1 SGHRS and CDR2 YFSETQ. The entire variable domain, with the rest obtained from reference TRBV5-1 and TRBJ2-1, is as follows: KAGVTQTPRYLIKTRGQQVTLSCSPISGHRSVSWYQQTPGQGLQFLFEYFSETQRNKGNFPGRFSGRQFSNSRSEMNVSTLELGDSALYLCASSLVGQDYNEQFFGPGTRLTVL.

The V and J genes are TRBV12-3 or TRBV12-4 and TRBJ2-3, with 9 bases fitting TRBD2. V lost 7 bases to trimming and J lost 3 bases; unmatched junction nucleotides: 8. The CDR3 runs 15 residues. CDR3 sequence: CASMLREGPTDTQYF. The CDR3 region has the DNA TGTGCCAGCATGTTGCGGGAGGGCCCAACAGATACGCAGTATTTT.

In this sample, this clonotype turned up once. The V call is TRBV5-6, the J call TRBJ2-3; 7 bases are a match to TRBD2. V was pared by 4 bases and J by 14 bases, with 19 bases of the junction left unmatched. Germline values: CDR1 SGHDT, CDR2 YYEEEE. The CDR3 is 15 residues long. As DNA, the CDR3 is TGTGCCAGCAGCCCCATTTCAGGACTAGACGAGGGGTGGTATTTT. Protein product: CASSPISGLDEGWYF. The whole variable domain, filled in from reference TRBV5-6 and TRBJ2-3, reads DAGVTQSPTHLIKTRGQQVTLRCSPKSGHDTVSWYQQALGQGPQFIFQYYEEEERQRGNFPDRFSGHQFPNYSSELNVNALLLGDSALYLCASSPISGLDEGWYFGPGTRLTVL.

This clonotype was seen repeatedly, ten times or more. V gene TRBV6-5 combines with J gene TRBJ1-5, with TRBD1 matching 8 bases. CDR3 size: 16 residues. From germline, CDR1 is MNHEY and CDR2 SVGAGI. V shed 0 bases, J shed 4 bases, and the junction held 5 bases outside the gene matches. The CDR3 here is CASSYSWTGMNQPQHF. CDR3 coding DNA: TGTGCCAGCAGTTACTCATGGACAGGGATGAATCAGCCCCAGCATTTT.

This clonotype turned up a few times. V usage is TRBV7-2 and J usage is TRBJ1-2; 11 bases are a match to TRBD1. The CDR3 consists of 16 residues. V lost 1 base to trimming and J lost 8 bases; unmatched junction nucleotides: 9. CDR1 and CDR2 from the germline V gene are SGHTA and FQGNSA. In nucleotides, the CDR3 is TGTGCCAGCAGCTTAGTCATCCGGACAGGGGGCGACGGCTACACCTTC. As protein: CASSLVIRTGGDGYTF.

This rearrangement joins TRBV4-1 to TRBJ2-5; 9 nucleotides agree with TRBD2. Trimming cost V 1 base and J 3 bases; bases outside gene matches: 9. This CDR3 has 17 residues. Germline V CDR1 and CDR2: MGHRA, YSYEKL. The CDR3 loop is CASSQGGGAAREETQYF. The CDR3 DNA reads as TGCGCCAGCAGCCAAGGCGGGGGGGCGGCCAGGGAAGAGACCCAGTACTTC.

In this sample, this clonotype turned up many times. The chain employs TRBV6-1 and TRBJ2-3; perhaps D is TRBD1 or TRBD2 (7 bases each). This CDR3 contains 14 residues. Germline CDR1 MNHNS, CDR2 SASEGT. The ends were cut back, 6 bases at V and 7 bases at J, with 17 bases in the middle. CDR3 residues: CASRHRGAGYTQYF. The DNA for the CDR3 is TGTGCCAGCAGACACAGGGGAGCGGGATATACGCAGTATTTT.

The chain is built from TRBV7-2 and TRBJ1-2; D is possibly TRBD1 (5 bases). This CDR3 contains 14 residues. V lost 2 bases, J lost 9 bases, and 16 bases lay in between. The germline CDR1 and CDR2 sequences are SGHTA and FQGNSA. CDR3 loop: CASSLSEGSYRYTF. In DNA, the CDR3 is TGTGCCAGCAGCTTATCCGAGGGGTCCTACCGCTACACCTTC.

This clonotype was observed many times. This chain uses TRBV29-1 with TRBJ2-5, with TRBD2 as a possible D gene (5 bases). CDR1 is SQVTM, CDR2 ANQGSEA, per germline. V dropped 6 bases and J dropped 7 bases, with 9 bases sitting between them. The CDR3 runs 10 residues. CDR3 sequence (DNA): TGCAGCGTGGGCGCGGGGACCCAGTACTTC. Translated, it gives CSVGAGTQYF.

The V gene is TRBV7-9, the J gene TRBJ2-7, with 9 bases identical to TRBD1. V gave up 4 bases and J gave up 5 bases; unmatched junction bases: 12. The CDR3 has 16 residues. The V gene's germline CDR1 is SEHNR and CDR2 FQNEAQ (reference sequence). The CDR3 loop is CASSSPLTGGLHEQYF. In DNA form, the CDR3 reads TGTGCCAGCAGCTCCCCCTTGACAGGGGGTCTTCACGAGCAGTACTTC.

This clonotype was counted at least ten times. This chain uses TRBV12-3 or TRBV12-4 with TRBJ1-3; the D gene is possibly TRBD1 (5 bases). The V and J ends lost 5 bases and 0 bases respectively, with 23 bases between them. The CDR3 spans 19 residues. CDR3 nucleotides: TGTGCCAGCAGTGGCGCTCCCAGGGACCCTCCGGACTCTGGAAACACCATATATTTT. Its translation: CASSGAPRDPPDSGNTIYF.

This clonotype occurred a few times. This chain joins TRBV2 and TRBJ1-2; the match to TRBD1 covers 7 bases. V shed 8 bases, J shed 2 bases, and the junction held 8 bases outside the gene matches. Germline CDR1 reads SNHLY; CDR2 reads FYNNEI. This CDR3 contains 14 residues. CDR3 coding DNA: TGTGCCAGCTTGGAGGGGGCGGCAAACTATGGCTACACCTTC. It codes for CASLEGAANYGYTF. The full variable domain, its missing parts supplied by reference TRBV2 and TRBJ1-2, is EPEVTQTPSHQVTQMGQEVILRCVPISNHLYFYWYRQILGQKVEFLVSFYNNEISEKSEIFDDQFSVERPDGSNFTLKIRSTKLEDSAMYFCASLEGAANYGYTFGSGTRLTVV.

This clonotype appeared a few times. V and J are TRBV7-2 and TRBJ2-1; D gene uncertain. V lost 6 bases to trimming and J lost 4 bases, with 10 bases between them. This CDR3 spans 13 amino acids. Germline CDR1 reads SGHTA; CDR2 reads FQGNSA. The CDR3 is CASSYQTYNEQFF. For the CDR3, the DNA is TGTGCCAGCAGTTATCAAACATACAATGAGCAGTTCTTC.

V usage is TRBV13 and J usage is TRBJ1-2, with a possible D match to TRBD1 (5 bases). V was trimmed by 8 bases and J by 0 bases, leaving 13 bases between them. The CDR3 runs to 14 residues. Per germline, CDR1 PRHDT and CDR2 FYEKMQ (reference sequence). The CDR3, as DNA: TGTGCCAGCTTCGGGACGGAAGCTAACTATGGCTACACCTTC. It yields the protein CASFGTEANYGYTF.

This clonotype was picked up many times. The chain couples TRBV29-1 to TRBJ2-1; D gene unclear. The V end lost 3 bases, the J end lost 0 bases, and 6 bases lay between the germline ends. Germline CDR1 reads SQVTM; CDR2 reads ANQGSEA. The CDR3 loop spans 13 amino acids. The CDR3 region is CSVDMSSYNEQFF. Here the CDR3 DNA reads TGCAGCGTTGACATGAGCTCCTACAATGAGCAGTTCTTC.

This chain joins TRBV7-6 and TRBJ2-1; D gene ambiguous. V was pared by 5 bases and J by 4 bases, with 12 bases between. CDR1 and CDR2 (germline): SGHVS, FNYEAQ. This CDR3 comprises 14 residues. The DNA for the CDR3 is TGTGCCAGCAGCCCGCCCGCACGGTACAATGAGCAGTTCTTC. It is translated as CASSPPARYNEQFF.

The table lists this clonotype with a few counts. The rearrangement links TRBV5-1 to TRBJ2-1; 11 nucleotides match TRBD2. With 1 base clipped from V and 3 bases from J, the junction kept 3 bases outside the gene matches. There are 16 residues in the CDR3. The germline CDR1 and CDR2 sequences are SGHRS and YFSETQ. The CDR3: CASSLQTSGGYNEQFF. Written as DNA, the CDR3 is TGCGCCAGCAGCTTGCAAACTAGCGGGGGCTACAATGAGCAGTTCTTC.

In its sample, this clonotype was seen a few times. The V call is TRBV18, the J call TRBJ2-1; 11 bases map to TRBD2. Germline-derived CDR1 and CDR2 are KGHSH and LQKENI. J lost 5 bases, V lost 6 bases, and 3 bases had no gene match. This CDR3 is built from 14 residues. DNA of the CDR3: TGTGCCAGCTCGGGACTAGCGGAGGACAATGAGCAGTTCTTC. As protein: CASSGLAEDNEQFF.

This clonotype was counted only a few times. The chain has TRBV20-1 and TRBJ2-5, with D maybe TRBD1 (7 bases). Germline V gene sequence: CDR1 DFQATT, CDR2 SNEGSKA (reference sequence). The CDR3 loop spans 14 amino acids. V lost 6 bases and J 2 bases, leaving 16 bases between the germline ends. The CDR3 loop reads CSADLPGGQETQYF. CDR3 DNA: TGCAGTGCAGACCTCCCAGGGGGGCAAGAGACCCAGTACTTC.

This clonotype occurred many times. The rearrangement links TRBV29-1 to TRBJ2-1; 7 nucleotides agree with TRBD1. Germline assignment: CDR1 SQVTM and CDR2 ANQGSEA. The CDR3 has 13 residues. The V gene end was trimmed by 6 bases and the J gene end by 3 bases; junction bases not matched to a gene: 5. The CDR3 nucleotides are TGCAGCGTCGGGCCAGGGGGCTACAATGAGCAGTTCTTC. Translating gives CSVGPGGYNEQFF.

This clonotype was seen a few times. CDR3 nucleotide sequence: TGTGCCAGCAGCTTTGGACTAGCCCGTCGGTATACGCAGTATTTT. It encodes CASSFGLARRYTQYF. The rearrangement joins TRBV7-9 to TRBJ2-3; 8 positions agree with TRBD2. The germline V gene encodes CDR1 SEHNR and CDR2 FQNEAQ (reference sequence). The CDR3 is made up of 15 amino acids. Trimming cost V 3 bases and J 7 bases; bases outside gene matches: 9.

The V gene is TRBV11-2, the J gene TRBJ2-1, with TRBD1 matching over 9 bases. The V and J ends lost 5 bases and 0 bases, in that order; junction bases with no gene match: 20. The CDR3 consists of 21 residues. In germline, CDR1 is SGHAT, CDR2 FQNNGV. The CDR3 DNA sequence: TGTGCCAGCAGCCACAGAGGGGCGACAGGGGGGTGGCCTAGCTCCTACAATGAGCAGTTCTTC. This codes for CASSHRGATGGWPSSYNEQFF. The whole variable domain, filled in from reference TRBV11-2 and TRBJ2-1, reads EAGVAQSPRYKIIEKRQSVAFWCNPISGHATLYWYQQILGQGPKLLIQFQNNGVVDDSQLPKDRFSAERLKGVDSTLKIQPAKLEDSAVYLCASSHRGATGGWPSSYNEQFFGPGTRLTVL.

This clonotype has only one observation. One junction end disagrees with the germline gene, perhaps due to a read error. V and J are TRBV4-3 and TRBJ2-1; D is unclear. The germline CDR1 and CDR2 sequences are LGHNA and YSLEER. The CDR3 runs 13 residues. CDR3 nucleotide sequence: TGCACCAGCAGCCAAGAAACAGCCAATGAGCAGTTCTTC. This translates into CTSSQETANEQFF.